Ten or more counts support the clone carrying this T cell receptor (beta chain). Its antigen is unidentified. Synthesis of cDNA was carried out by template-switch 5'RACE. The reaction used 10-nucleotide random UMIs. Using its own MiXCR run on the 5' RACE reads, TCRdb lists one record per CDR3 protein. The sample shows tens of thousands of distinct CDR3 sequences, 3% to 4% of them seen only once. The source of the sample is a study of neurological immune-mediated disorders. The unsorted libraries were produced from 2 million PBMCs held at -80 C. The CDR3 totals 15 residues. Germline V gene data show CDR1 as SGDLS and CDR2 as YYNGEE. Germline trimming cut 4 bases from V and 5 bases from J; bases unmatched to any gene: 8. Study-wide points: Phylogenetic grouping assigned the repertoires of 18 of 34 multiple sclerosis patients to one related-CDR3 cluster, which constitutes a possible signature.

The sequence was collected from a man aged 40-50 years with multiple sclerosis. The specimen was PBMCs. The V gene is TRBV9, the J gene TRBJ1-1, with TRBD1 matching 10 bases. This chain's CDR3 is CASSPGQGGFTEAFF. The CDR3 nucleotides are TGTGCCAGCAGCCCCGGACAGGGGGGGTTTACTGAAGCTTTCTTT.